Presented here are 30 T cell receptor beta chains from one specimen sequenced in a study of blood T cell repertoires in COVID-19. Clones were sequenced by immunoSEQ multiplex PCR, and TCRdb holds only the in-frame ones, with some missing. This table holds about 120,000 clones, roughly four fifths found once. Source material: peripheral blood. All receptors come from a human donor in a cohort sampled during active COVID-19.

CDR3 DNA: TGTGCCAGCAGCTTAGCGATCACAGGGGGCAGGGGGATAGCCAAAAACATTCAGTACTTC. It yields the protein CASSLAITGGRGIAKNIQYF. The chain carries TRBV7-2 and TRBJ2-4; 9 bases fit TRBD1. Germline CDR1 and CDR2: SGHTA and FQGNSA. V gave up 0 bases and J gave up 0 bases; unmatched junction bases: 12. The CDR3 extends over 20 amino acids.

This chain joins TRBV6-2 or TRBV6-3 and TRBJ2-7, with TRBD1 identical over 11 bases. Germline lookup yields CDR1 MNHEY and CDR2 SVGEGT. V lost 2 bases and J lost 4; bases outside the gene matches: 4. The CDR3 loop spans 15 amino acids. Written as DNA, the CDR3 is TGTGCCAGCAGTTACCGGACAGGGGGCAGATACGAGCAGTACTTC. It yields the protein CASSYRTGGRYEQYF.

This clone was observed a single time. V gene TRBV19 combines with J gene TRBJ2-6; TRBD1 matches at 7 bases. This CDR3 spans 19 amino acids. Trimming at V came to 5 bases and at J to 0 bases, leaving 13 bases not matched to a gene. Per the germline V gene, CDR1 is LNHDA and CDR2 is SQIVND (reference sequence). The CDR3 nucleotides read TGTGCCAGTAGTGGACACAGGGGCATTGGCCTCTCTGGGGCCAACGTCCTGACTTTC. Protein: CASSGHRGIGLSGANVLTF.

This chain uses TRBV5-4 with TRBJ2-3; 8 bases line up with TRBD2. Germline V gives CDR1 SGHNT, CDR2 YYREEE (reference sequence). The CDR3 runs to 16 residues. V shed 1 base, J shed 3 bases, and the junction held 7 bases outside the gene matches. Written as DNA, the CDR3 is TGTGCCAGCAGCTTGTATCGGGGGGGCCTAACAGATACGCAGTATTTT. Its protein is CASSLYRGGLTDTQYF.

The rearrangement uses TRBV14 and TRBJ2-6; D is ambiguous. The CDR3 runs to 15 residues. Deletions cut 1 base from V and 1 base from J, with 5 bases between. From germline, CDR1 is SGHDN and CDR2 FVKESK. CDR3 protein: CASSQGLSGANVLTF. CDR3 nucleotides: TGTGCCAGCAGCCAAGGTCTTTCTGGGGCCAACGTCCTGACTTTC.

This chain connects TRBV24-1 to TRBJ2-2; 9 bases are shared with TRBD1. This CDR3 has 15 residues. Looked up from germline, CDR1 is KGHDR and CDR2 is SFDVKD. The V gene end was trimmed by 5 bases and the J gene end by 5 bases; junction bases not matched to a gene: 5. CDR3 nucleotides: TGTGCCACCAGTGTCGGGGACAGGGAAACCGGGGAGCTGTTTTTT. This codes for CATSVGDRETGELFF.

This clone showed up just once. The chain links TRBV19 to TRBJ2-7, with 7 bases that match TRBD2. V trimming: 4 bases; J trimming: 3 bases; junction bases outside the gene matches: 12. CDR3 size: 16 residues. Germline CDR1 is LNHDA and CDR2 is SQIVND (reference sequence). For the CDR3, the DNA is TGTGCCAGTAGTACAGCTTCCGGGGGGAGACTCTACGAGCAGTACTTC. Translated: CASSTASGGRLYEQYF.

V and J are TRBV12-3 or TRBV12-4 and TRBJ1-1; TRBD1 might be the D (6 bases). Between the trimmed V and J ends, which lost 7 bases and 1 base, there was a span of 10 bases. CDR3 length: 13 amino acids. CDR3 in amino acids: CASIETGNTEAFF. The CDR3 DNA reads TGTGCCAGCATCGAGACAGGGAACACTGAAGCTTTCTTT.

The V call is TRBV6-5, the J call TRBJ2-1, with D perhaps TRBD2 (7 bases). Trimming shortened V by 10 bases and J by 4 bases, and 17 bases separated the two germline ends. CDR3 length: 14 amino acids. CDR1 is MNHEY and CDR2 is SVGAGI in the germline V gene. The CDR3 protein is CATLGGAQYNEQFF. As DNA, the CDR3 is TGTGCCACCTTGGGGGGGGCCCAATACAATGAGCAGTTCTTC.

The V gene is TRBV12-2, the J gene TRBJ2-1; TRBD2 is the table's D call, not checked against the DNA. TRBV12-2 constitutes a pseudogene. The CDR3 is 15 residues long. The CDR3 region is CASRFEVPNPNEQFF. CDR3 coding DNA: TGTGCAAGTCGCTTCGAGGTCCCAAACCCCAATGAGCAGTTCTTC.

This rearrangement joins TRBV13 to TRBJ2-7; 8 nucleotides agree with TRBD1. The V segment lost 6 bases and the J segment 7 bases; nucleotides outside the gene matches: 8. Looked up from germline, CDR1 is PRHDT and CDR2 is FYEKMQ (reference sequence). CDR3 length: 13 amino acids. CDR3 protein: CASSLMDRDEQYF. CDR3 DNA: TGTGCCAGCAGTCTAATGGACAGGGATGAGCAGTACTTC. The full variable domain, its missing parts supplied by reference TRBV13 and TRBJ2-7, is AAGVIQSPRHLIKEKRETATLKCYPIPRHDTVYWYQQGPGQDPQFLISFYEKMQSDKGSIPDRFSAQQFSDYHSELNMSSLELGDSALYFCASSLMDRDEQYFGPGTRLTVT.

As DNA, the CDR3 is TGTGCCAGCAGCTTGAGCGGGGGCGTCGCGGGTCAGACCCAGTACTTC. This gives the protein CASSLSGGVAGQTQYF. The V and J genes are TRBV5-5 and TRBJ2-5, with 8 bases aligning to TRBD2. Trimming took 1 base from V and 6 from J; bases not matched to a gene: 11. Germline CDR1 is SGHKS and CDR2 is YYEKEE (reference sequence). The CDR3 sequence is 16 residues long.

This clone was detected only once. V and J are TRBV7-2 and TRBJ2-1, with D tentatively TRBD1 (6 bases). V gave up 6 bases and J gave up 0 bases, with 15 bases separating them. In germline, CDR1 is SGHTA, CDR2 FQGNSA. The CDR3 runs to 16 residues. Written as DNA, the CDR3 is TGTGCCAGCAGTGGACAGAACCTCTACTCCTACAATGAGCAGTTCTTC. Its protein is CASSGQNLYSYNEQFF.

V is TRBV19 and J is TRBJ1-1, with a possible D match to TRBD1 (5 bases). V gave up 2 bases and J gave up 1 base, with 8 bases separating them. Germline V lookup: CDR1 LNHDA, CDR2 SQIVND (reference sequence). This CDR3 comprises 14 residues. CDR3: CASSIQGGNTEAFF. In DNA form, the CDR3 reads TGTGCCAGTAGTATACAGGGCGGGAACACTGAAGCTTTCTTT.

The chain couples TRBV7-8 to TRBJ2-5; perhaps TRBD1 as D (5 bases). Germline V gives CDR1 SGHVS, CDR2 FQNEAQ. The CDR3 is 19 residues long. Trimming left V 5 bases short and J 7 bases short, with 32 bases between. Here the CDR3 reads CASSVVGQGLVQETGTQYF. For the CDR3, the DNA is TGTGCCAGCAGCGTAGTAGGCCAGGGATTAGTCCAAGAGACGGGGACCCAGTACTTC.

The V call is TRBV2, the J call TRBJ2-3; 11 bases line up with TRBD2. Per the germline V gene, CDR1 is SNHLY and CDR2 is FYNNEI. V dropped 6 bases and J dropped 3; count of bases not matched to a gene: 5. This CDR3 comprises 15 residues. CDR3 coding DNA: TGTGCCAGCAGCGTAGCGGGGGGGCCTACAGATACGCAGTATTTT. It codes for CASSVAGGPTDTQYF.

The rearrangement links TRBV12-3 or TRBV12-4 to TRBJ2-4; 7 positions match TRBD2. With 4 bases clipped from V and 8 bases from J, the junction kept 5 bases outside the gene matches. The CDR3 totals 13 residues. CDR3 sequence reads: CASSSGGGDIQYF. The CDR3 nucleotides are TGTGCCAGCAGTTCCGGGGGAGGGGACATTCAGTACTTC.

The chain carries TRBV6-2 or TRBV6-3 and TRBJ2-5; D remains ambiguous. CDR3 length equals 14 residues. With 3 bases removed from V and 6 bases from J, the gap between germline ends came to 14 bases. Germline CDR1 is MNHEY and CDR2 is SVGEGT. The DNA for the CDR3 is TGTGCCAGCAGTTATAATCTGGCGGCAAAGACCCAGTACTTC. It codes for CASSYNLAAKTQYF.

This clone was seen only once. The rearrangement joins TRBV7-8 to TRBJ1-1; D call uncertain. Germline V lookup: CDR1 SGHVS, CDR2 FQNEAQ. The CDR3 has 12 residues. Trimming cost V 1 base and J 11 bases, with 11 bases left between them. CDR3 sequence: CASSLEATKAFF. CDR3 bases: TGTGCCAGCAGCTTAGAGGCGACTAAGGCTTTCTTT.

This chain uses TRBV5-6 with TRBJ2-4; D unresolved. Trimming took 4 bases from V and 0 from J, leaving 17 bases between them. Germline V gene lookup returns CDR1 SGHDT and CDR2 YYEEEE. CDR3 size: 17 residues. DNA for the CDR3: TGTGCCAGCAGCCCAGCATCCAGGCCCCTAGCCAAAAACATTCAGTACTTC. Translated: CASSPASRPLAKNIQYF.

This chain connects TRBV7-6 to TRBJ2-7, with a tentative D call TRBD1 (6 bases). Germline V gene lookup returns CDR1 SGHVS and CDR2 FNYEAQ. This CDR3 contains 14 residues. With 5 bases removed from V and 4 bases from J, the gap between germline ends came to 15 bases. DNA of the CDR3: TGTGCCAGCAGCCCAATGGGGACAAATTACGAGCAGTACTTC. The encoded protein is CASSPMGTNYEQYF.

In its sample, this clone was seen a few times. The chain is built from TRBV5-1 and TRBJ1-1, with D maybe TRBD1 (5 bases). V was trimmed by 0 bases and J by 5 bases, leaving 11 bases between them. This CDR3 spans 14 amino acids. Germline V gives CDR1 SGHRS, CDR2 YFSETQ. The CDR3 DNA sequence: TGCGCCAGCAGCTTGGCCGGCAGGGCAACTGAAGCTTTCTTT. It is translated as CASSLAGRATEAFF.

The chain couples TRBV2 to TRBJ1-6; 10 nucleotides match TRBD1. The CDR3 runs to 15 residues. Trimming took 6 bases from V and 9 from J; bases not matched to a gene: 8. Per germline, CDR1 SNHLY and CDR2 FYNNEI. Written as DNA, the CDR3 is TGTGCCAGCAGCGACAGGGGGCAGTCTAGTTCACCCCTCCACTTT. Translating gives CASSDRGQSSSPLHF.

The genes are TRBV3-1 (or the pseudogene TRBV3-2) and TRBJ1-2, with TRBD1 matching over 7 bases. The CDR3 loop spans 16 amino acids. V lost 5 bases to trimming and J lost 5 bases; unmatched junction nucleotides: 14. Germline CDR1 is LGHDT and CDR2 is YNNKEL (reference sequence). Here the CDR3 reads CASSWGQNLGGYGYTF. The CDR3 DNA follows: TGTGCCAGCAGCTGGGGACAGAACCTAGGGGGATATGGCTACACCTTC.

The chain joins TRBV6-5 to TRBJ2-1; 9 positions agree with TRBD2. With 8 bases clipped from V and 7 bases from J, the junction kept 12 bases outside the gene matches. Germline V CDR1 and CDR2: MNHEY, SVGAGI. The CDR3 covers 15 residues. The CDR3 DNA is TGTGCCAGCGTCCTGCGCGGGGGGGCCAGGAATGAGCAGTTCTTC. Amino acid sequence: CASVLRGGARNEQFF.

V and J are TRBV6-6 and TRBJ2-1; D perhaps matches TRBD1 (6 bases). This CDR3 contains 16 residues. V was trimmed by 7 bases and J by 5 bases, leaving 21 bases between them. Germline assignment: CDR1 MNHNY and CDR2 SVGAGI (reference sequence). The CDR3 bases are TGTGCCAGCAATGACCGGGCCGGACAGCTAAACAATGAGCAGTTCTTC. The encoded protein is CASNDRAGQLNNEQFF.

The chain combines TRBV6-2 or TRBV6-3 with TRBJ2-7; 9 nucleotides agree with TRBD2. CDR3 length: 15 amino acids. Germline V gene sequence: CDR1 MNHEY, CDR2 SVGEGT. V dropped 2 bases and J dropped 3; count of bases not matched to a gene: 5. The CDR3 here is CASSYPGLALYEQYF. The CDR3 nucleotides read TGTGCCAGCAGTTACCCGGGACTAGCACTCTACGAGCAGTACTTC.

V gene TRBV6-1 combines with J gene TRBJ2-7; the D gene is possibly TRBD1 (6 bases). Germline V CDR1 and CDR2: MNHNS, SASEGT. Trimming left V 3 bases short and J 1 base short, with 13 bases between. The CDR3 loop spans 15 amino acids. As DNA, the CDR3 is TGTGCCAGCAGTGATCAGGGGAAAAATTCCTACGAGCAGTACTTC. It specifies CASSDQGKNSYEQYF.

The chain joins TRBV7-9 to TRBJ2-7, with 7 bases aligning to TRBD1. J gave up 2 bases and V 6 bases, and 4 bases lay outside the gene matches. The CDR3 loop spans 13 amino acids. CDR1 and CDR2 from the germline V gene are SEHNR and FQNEAQ (reference sequence). For the CDR3, the DNA is TGTGCCAGCAGACCGACAGGGACCTACGAGCAGTACTTC. Its protein product is CASRPTGTYEQYF.

The chain couples TRBV28 to TRBJ1-4; tentative D call: TRBD1 (5 bases). There are 12 residues in the CDR3. V was cut by 6 bases and J by 6 bases, with 8 bases left in between. CDR1 and CDR2 (germline): MDHEN, SYDVKM. CDR3 coding DNA: TGTGCCAGCAGGGGGGGAGATGAAAAACTGTTTTTT. Translation: CASRGGDEKLFF. Full variable domain (rest looked up from reference TRBV28 and TRBJ1-4): DVKVTQSSRYLVKRTGEKVFLECVQDMDHENMFWYRQDPGLGLRLIYFSYDVKMKEKGDIPEGYSVSREKKERFSLILESASTNQTSMYLCASRGGDEKLFFGSGTQLSVL.